The 29 T cell receptor beta chains below all came from one sample that was sequenced in a study of neoadjuvant nivolumab and ipilimumab in lung cancer. Clones were read by immunoSEQ multiplex PCR, and TCRdb kept only the in-frame ones, dropping some. The sample records some 9,100 clones, 70% to 85% being singletons. The sequencing used tumor tissue, collected after neoadjuvant nivolumab, alone or with ipilimumab, at or shortly before surgery. These receptors all come from an adult with non-small cell lung cancer.

The CDR3: CASSNRAGELFF. The CDR3 DNA sequence: TGTGCCAGCAGTAACAGGGCCGGGGAGCTGTTTTTT. The chain couples TRBV7-9 to TRBJ2-2; tentatively, D is TRBD1 (6 bases). The V end was cut by 6 bases, the J end by 6 bases, with 8 bases between. From germline, CDR1 is SEHNR and CDR2 FQNEAQ (reference sequence). The CDR3 is 12 residues long.

The rearrangement joins TRBV7-2 to TRBJ2-3; 7 nucleotides align to TRBD2. V shed 1 base, J shed 4 bases, and the junction held 5 bases outside the gene matches. CDR3 size: 15 residues. Germline V CDR1 and CDR2: SGHTA, FQGNSA. CDR3 in amino acids: CASSLGLAAPDTQYF. CDR3 bases: TGTGCCAGCAGCTTAGGACTAGCCGCCCCAGATACGCAGTATTTT.

As DNA, the CDR3 is TGCGCCAGCAGCTGGGGGGTACAGGGAAGGGAGCAGTACTTC. Residues: CASSWGVQGREQYF. The rearrangement uses TRBV5-1 and TRBJ2-7; the D gene could be TRBD1 or TRBD2 (6 bases each). CDR3 size: 14 residues. The germline V gene has CDR1 SGHRS and CDR2 YFSETQ. The germline V and J ends were trimmed by 3 bases and 7 bases, with 17 bases remaining between them.

V and J are TRBV10-3 and TRBJ2-7; 12 nucleotides match TRBD1. CDR1 is ENHRY and CDR2 is SYGVKD in the germline V gene. The J segment lost 5 bases and the V segment lost 10 bases, leaving 9 bases of the junction unmatched. The CDR3 length is 14 residues. Written as DNA, the CDR3 is TGTGCCACAGGGGACAGGGGGCTTGAGGACGAGCAGTACTTC. Residues: CATGDRGLEDEQYF.

The chain is built from TRBV5-6 and TRBJ1-2; TRBD1 might be the D (5 bases). The CDR3 sequence is 14 residues long. The germline CDR1 and CDR2 sequences are SGHDT and YYEEEE. V was cut by 4 bases and J by 3 bases, with 13 bases left in between. The CDR3 loop is CASSLFREHYGYTF. CDR3 coding DNA: TGTGCCAGCAGCCTATTCAGGGAGCACTATGGCTACACCTTC.

CDR3 sequence: CASSFASKNNEQFF. The CDR3 DNA reads TGTGCCAGCAGCTTTGCTAGCAAGAACAATGAGCAGTTCTTC. V gene TRBV7-9 combines with J gene TRBJ2-1; perhaps TRBD2 as D (5 bases). There are 14 residues in the CDR3. The V end was cut by 3 bases, the J end by 5 bases, with 11 bases between. Germline CDR1 reads SEHNR; CDR2 reads FQNEAQ (reference sequence).

This sequence joins TRBV6-1 and TRBJ2-2, with D unclear. There are 12 residues in the CDR3. Trimming shortened V by 6 bases and J by 3 bases, and 5 bases separated the two germline ends. CDR1 is MNHNS and CDR2 is SASEGT in the germline V gene. DNA for the CDR3: TGTGCCAGCAGAGTTGACACCGGGGAGCTGTTTTTT. The encoded protein is CASRVDTGELFF.

J is TRBJ2-1 and V is TRBV5-1; no reliable D call. V shed 4 bases and J shed 8 bases, with 19 bases lying between them. There are 15 residues in the CDR3. The germline gives CDR1 SGHRS, CDR2 YFSETQ. The CDR3 spells CASSPNMGSIDEQFF. DNA of the CDR3: TGCGCCAGCAGCCCCAACATGGGTAGCATCGATGAGCAGTTCTTC. The variable domain in full, with the rest retrieved from reference TRBV5-1 and TRBJ2-1, is KAGVTQTPRYLIKTRGQQVTLSCSPISGHRSVSWYQQTPGQGLQFLFEYFSETQRNKGNFPGRFSGRQFSNSRSEMNVSTLELGDSALYLCASSPNMGSIDEQFFGPGTRLTVL.

This chain links TRBV6-1 with TRBJ2-3; D call uncertain. The CDR3 totals 15 residues. V gave up 2 bases and J gave up 0 bases, with 9 bases separating them. Germline loops: CDR1 MNHNS, CDR2 SASEGT. The CDR3, as DNA: TGTGCCAGCAGTGAAAGCGTCAGGAGCACAGATACGCAGTATTTT. Translating gives CASSESVRSTDTQYF.

The chain has TRBV5-1 and TRBJ2-1; 7 nucleotides line up with TRBD2. V lost 4 bases and J lost 6; bases outside the gene matches: 13. Germline-derived CDR1 and CDR2 are SGHRS and YFSETQ. The CDR3 totals 16 residues. CDR3 DNA sequence: TGCGCCAGCAGCATACTGTTCGAGCGGGATAGCAATGAGCAGTTCTTC. Its translation is CASSILFERDSNEQFF.

This clone has more than one count but fewer than ten. The chain links TRBV29-1 to TRBJ1-1; 11 positions agree with TRBD1. Per the germline V gene, CDR1 is SQVTM and CDR2 is ANQGSEA. This CDR3 comprises 12 residues. The ends lost 6 bases at V and 8 bases at J; junction bases unmatched: 5. The chain's CDR3 is CSVKDRGQEAFF. Here the CDR3 DNA reads TGCAGCGTCAAGGACAGGGGGCAGGAAGCTTTCTTT. Full variable domain (outside the CDR3, taken from reference TRBV29-1 and TRBJ1-1): SAVISQKPSRDICQRGTSLTIQCQVDSQVTMMFWYRQQPGQSLTLIATANQGSEATYESGFVIDKFPISRPNLTFSTLTVSNMSPEDSSIYLCSVKDRGQEAFFGQGTRLTVV.

The V gene is TRBV29-1, the J gene TRBJ2-1, with a tentative D call TRBD2 (6 bases). V lost 4 bases to trimming and J lost 8 bases, with 15 bases between them. The CDR3 extends over 13 amino acids. Germline V lookup: CDR1 SQVTM, CDR2 ANQGSEA. The CDR3 sequence: CSVGDSNRHEQFF. CDR3 coding DNA: TGCAGCGTTGGGGACTCGAACCGCCATGAGCAGTTCTTC.

The CDR3 protein is CASSQDEPGRRFAYEQYF. The DNA for the CDR3 is TGTGCCAGCAGCCAGGATGAGCCGGGCAGGAGATTCGCCTACGAGCAGTACTTC. This chain joins TRBV4-2 and TRBJ2-7; the D is unclear. The CDR3 is 18 amino acids. Germline V lookup: CDR1 LGHNA, CDR2 YNFKEQ. V lost 3 bases and J lost 2, with 23 bases in between.

This rearrangement joins TRBV5-4 to TRBJ2-5; D possibly corresponds to TRBD2 (6 bases). Trimming cost V 0 bases and J 1 base, with 7 bases left between them. Germline V gives CDR1 SGHNT, CDR2 YYREEE (reference sequence). The CDR3 consists of 14 residues. The CDR3 loop reads CASSLAGSQETQYF. CDR3 DNA sequence: TGTGCCAGCAGCTTGGCCGGGAGCCAAGAGACCCAGTACTTC.

The rearrangement links TRBV7-2 to TRBJ1-4; perhaps TRBD1 as D (6 bases). The germline CDR1 and CDR2 sequences are SGHTA and FQGNSA. CDR3 size: 16 residues. V was clipped by 5 bases and J by 8 bases, with 21 bases between them. The CDR3 DNA reads as TGTGCCAGCAGCCGAACCCAGGCACAGGGAGACGAAAAACTGTTTTTT. It specifies CASSRTQAQGDEKLFF.

This clone was recorded only once. V is TRBV6-5 and J is TRBJ2-7; 11 nucleotides match TRBD2. V lost 0 bases to trimming and J lost 7 bases; unmatched junction nucleotides: 8. Looked up from germline, CDR1 is MNHEY and CDR2 is SVGAGI. The CDR3 is 16 amino acids. CDR3 in DNA: TGTGCCAGCAGTTACTCCCCGGGACTAGCGGAGTTGGAGCAGTACTTC. As protein: CASSYSPGLAELEQYF.

V and J are TRBV6-1 and TRBJ1-5; D remains ambiguous. CDR1 is MNHNS, CDR2 SASEGT, per germline. The CDR3 length is 13 residues. The germline V and J ends were trimmed by 6 bases and 3 bases, with 9 bases remaining between them. CDR3 protein: CASREGNNQPQHF. CDR3 in DNA: TGTGCCAGCAGGGAGGGAAACAATCAGCCCCAGCATTTT.

The CDR3: CASKSWGAGQSYEQYF. CDR3 in DNA: TGTGCCAGCAAGTCCTGGGGGGCGGGACAGTCCTACGAGCAGTACTTC. The chain links TRBV28 to TRBJ2-7; tentative D call: TRBD1 (7 bases). The CDR3 runs to 16 residues. Trimming removed 7 bases from V and 1 base from J, with 20 bases in between. Germline V gene data show CDR1 as MDHEN and CDR2 as SYDVKM. Full variable domain (outside the CDR3, taken from reference TRBV28 and TRBJ2-7): DVKVTQSSRYLVKRTGEKVFLECVQDMDHENMFWYRQDPGLGLRLIYFSYDVKMKEKGDIPEGYSVSREKKERFSLILESASTNQTSMYLCASKSWGAGQSYEQYFGPGTRLTVT.

This clone was picked up one time. This sequence joins TRBV30 and TRBJ2-7; D not certain. Germline V lookup: CDR1 GTSNPN, CDR2 SVGIG (reference sequence). The V gene lost 0 bases and the J gene lost 1 base, with 10 bases spanning the gap. CDR3 length: 14 residues. In nucleotides, the CDR3 is TGTGCCTGGAGTGTACACGCGCATTCCTACGAGCAGTACTTC. Amino acids: CAWSVHAHSYEQYF.

The chain joins TRBV18 to TRBJ1-3; TRBD1 matches 7 bases. The CDR3 contains 14 residues. Per the germline V gene, CDR1 is KGHSH and CDR2 is LQKENI. The J segment lost 3 bases and the V segment lost 4 bases, leaving 3 bases of the junction unmatched. The CDR3 coding sequence is TGTGCCAGCTCACAACAGGGGAATGGAAACACCATATATTTT. Translated, it gives CASSQQGNGNTIYF.

The chain has TRBV2 and TRBJ2-7; 8 positions match TRBD2. The length of the CDR3 is 17 residues. J gave up 2 bases and V 3 bases, and 12 bases lay outside the gene matches. The germline V gene has CDR1 SNHLY and CDR2 FYNNEI. The CDR3 DNA reads as TGTGCCAGCAGTGATTTGGCTAGCGGGTATGTTACCTACGAGCAGTACTTC. Amino acids: CASSDLASGYVTYEQYF.

The genes are TRBV4-1 and TRBJ2-5; D may be TRBD1 (6 bases). CDR1 MGHRA and CDR2 YSYEKL come from the germline V gene. The CDR3 is made up of 17 amino acids. Between the trimmed V and J ends, which lost 1 base and 2 bases, there was a span of 17 bases. DNA for the CDR3: TGCGCCAGCAGCCAAGGGCGGGCACAGGGCTGGCAAGAGACCCAGTACTTC. Protein sequence: CASSQGRAQGWQETQYF.

This clone came up a few times. CDR3 region: CASSIGARTAYTGELFF. The CDR3 DNA sequence: TGTGCCAGTAGTATCGGGGCGCGGACAGCCTACACCGGGGAGCTGTTTTTT. The chain recombines TRBV19 with TRBJ2-2, with a possible D match to TRBD1 (6 bases). This CDR3 has 17 amino acids. Germline CDR1 LNHDA, CDR2 SQIVND (reference sequence). Between the trimmed V and J ends, which lost 3 bases and 3 bases, there was a span of 17 bases.

This rearrangement joins TRBV6-5 to TRBJ1-1; maybe TRBD1 (5 bases). The V gene's germline CDR1 is MNHEY and CDR2 SVGAGI. V lost 0 bases, J lost 8 bases, and 10 bases lay in between. CDR3 length: 13 residues. CDR3 protein: CASSYSSRGEAFF. CDR3 in DNA: TGTGCCAGCAGTTACTCGTCGCGGGGGGAAGCTTTCTTT.

This clone was seen a single time. The chain is built from TRBV5-1 and TRBJ2-3; 12 bases are a match to TRBD2. CDR3 length: 17 residues. Per the germline V gene, CDR1 is SGHRS and CDR2 is YFSETQ. V was pared by 3 bases and J by 2 bases, with 7 bases of the junction left unmatched. The CDR3 sequence: CASSSLLAGGATDTQYF. The CDR3 DNA follows: TGCGCCAGCAGCTCGCTACTAGCGGGAGGAGCCACAGATACGCAGTATTTT. The full variable domain, rest sourced from reference TRBV5-1 and TRBJ2-3, is KAGVTQTPRYLIKTRGQQVTLSCSPISGHRSVSWYQQTPGQGLQFLFEYFSETQRNKGNFPGRFSGRQFSNSRSEMNVSTLELGDSALYLCASSSLLAGGATDTQYFGPGTRLTVL.

This clone was picked up a small number of times. The chain combines TRBV6-1 with TRBJ1-4; a weak D match, TRBD1 (5 bases). V lost 2 bases, J lost 5 bases, and 9 bases lay in between. The CDR3 is made up of 14 amino acids. In germline, CDR1 is MNHNS, CDR2 SASEGT. The DNA for the CDR3 is TGTGCCAGCAGTGAACACAGGAACAATGAAAAACTGTTTTTT. Protein product: CASSEHRNNEKLFF.

On this clone itself: This specimen includes other DNA sequences encoding the same CDR3. This rearrangement joins TRBV5-1 to TRBJ2-3; D is ambiguous. Trimming took 0 bases from V and 0 from J, leaving 8 bases between them. The V gene's germline CDR1 is SGHRS and CDR2 YFSETQ. This CDR3 comprises 15 residues. This chain's CDR3 is CASSLVGSSTDTQYF. The DNA of the CDR3 is TGCGCCAGCAGCTTGGTTGGCTCTAGCACAGATACGCAGTATTTT. The whole variable domain, remainder taken from reference TRBV5-1 and TRBJ2-3, is KAGVTQTPRYLIKTRGQQVTLSCSPISGHRSVSWYQQTPGQGLQFLFEYFSETQRNKGNFPGRFSGRQFSNSRSEMNVSTLELGDSALYLCASSLVGSSTDTQYFGPGTRLTVL.

This clone showed up just a few times. The chain links TRBV11-2 to TRBJ2-7, with D unresolved. Trimming pared 2 bases from V and 2 bases from J, leaving 10 bases between. In germline, CDR1 is SGHAT, CDR2 FQNNGV. The CDR3 runs to 14 residues. CDR3 loop: CASSLIGDAYEQYF. Here the CDR3 DNA reads TGTGCCAGCAGCTTAATCGGAGACGCCTACGAGCAGTACTTC.

The chain has TRBV10-1 and TRBJ2-2; a weak D match, TRBD2 (6 bases). In germline, CDR1 is WNHNN, CDR2 SYGVQD (reference sequence). The length of the CDR3 is 13 residues. Trimming stripped 6 bases from V and 8 bases from J, with 13 bases between. DNA for the CDR3: TGCGCCAGCAGACCGGGGGTCCGGGGGGAGCTGTTTTTT. It is translated as CASRPGVRGELFF.